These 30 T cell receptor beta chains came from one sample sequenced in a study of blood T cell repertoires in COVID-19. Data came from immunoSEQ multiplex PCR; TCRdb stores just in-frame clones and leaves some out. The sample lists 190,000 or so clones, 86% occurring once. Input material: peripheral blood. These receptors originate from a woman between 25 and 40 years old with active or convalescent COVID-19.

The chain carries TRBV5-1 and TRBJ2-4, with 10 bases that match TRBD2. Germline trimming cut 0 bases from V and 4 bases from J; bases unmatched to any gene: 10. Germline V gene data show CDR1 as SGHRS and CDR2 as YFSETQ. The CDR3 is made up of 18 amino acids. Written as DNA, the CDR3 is TGCGCCAGCAGCTTGGAGGGAAGCGGGAGGGGGCTTAAAAACATTCAGTACTTC. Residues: CASSLEGSGRGLKNIQYF.

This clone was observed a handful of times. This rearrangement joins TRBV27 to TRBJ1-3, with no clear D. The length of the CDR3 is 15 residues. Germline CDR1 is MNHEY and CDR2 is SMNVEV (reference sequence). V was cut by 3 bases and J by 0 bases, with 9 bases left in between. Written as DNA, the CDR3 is TGTGCCAGCAGTTTGATGGCCTTCTCTGGAAACACCATATATTTT. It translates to CASSLMAFSGNTIYF.

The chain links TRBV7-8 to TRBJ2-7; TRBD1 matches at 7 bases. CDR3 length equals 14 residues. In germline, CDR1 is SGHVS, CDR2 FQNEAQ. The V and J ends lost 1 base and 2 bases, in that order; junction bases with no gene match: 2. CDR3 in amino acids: CASSLGGQTYEQYF. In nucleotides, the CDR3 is TGTGCCAGCAGCTTAGGGGGACAGACCTACGAGCAGTACTTC.

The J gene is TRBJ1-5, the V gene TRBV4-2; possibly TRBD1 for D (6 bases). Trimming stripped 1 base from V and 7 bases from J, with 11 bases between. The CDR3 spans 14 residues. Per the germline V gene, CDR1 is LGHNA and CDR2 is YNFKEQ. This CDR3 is CASSQGGQVQPQHF. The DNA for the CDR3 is TGTGCCAGCAGCCAAGGGGGGCAGGTCCAGCCCCAGCATTTT.

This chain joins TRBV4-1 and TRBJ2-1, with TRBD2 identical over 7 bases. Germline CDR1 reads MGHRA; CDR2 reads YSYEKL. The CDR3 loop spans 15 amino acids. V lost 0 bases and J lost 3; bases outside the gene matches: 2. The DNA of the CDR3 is TGCGCCAGCAGCCAAGAAAGGACTAGCTACAATGAGCAGTTCTTC. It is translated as CASSQERTSYNEQFF.

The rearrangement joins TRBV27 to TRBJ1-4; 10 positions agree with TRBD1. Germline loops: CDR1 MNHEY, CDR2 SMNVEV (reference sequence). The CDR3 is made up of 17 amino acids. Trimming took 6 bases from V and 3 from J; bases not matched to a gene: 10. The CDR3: CASRHKGQGLANEKLFF. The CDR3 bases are TGTGCCAGCAGACACAAGGGACAGGGGTTAGCTAATGAAAAACTGTTTTTT.

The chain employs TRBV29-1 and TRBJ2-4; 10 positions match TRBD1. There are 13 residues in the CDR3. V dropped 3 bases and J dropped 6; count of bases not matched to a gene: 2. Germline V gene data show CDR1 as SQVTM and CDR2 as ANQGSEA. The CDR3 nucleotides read TGCAGCGTTGAGGACAGGGGGGGAAACATTCAGTACTTC. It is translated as CSVEDRGGNIQYF.

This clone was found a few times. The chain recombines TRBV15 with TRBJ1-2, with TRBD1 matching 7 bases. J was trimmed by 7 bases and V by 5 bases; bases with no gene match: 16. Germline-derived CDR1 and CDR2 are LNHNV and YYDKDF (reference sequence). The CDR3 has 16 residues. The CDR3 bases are TGTGCCACCAGCCAATTCGGAGAGGGGGCGCCGGGTGGCTACACCTTC. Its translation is CATSQFGEGAPGGYTF.

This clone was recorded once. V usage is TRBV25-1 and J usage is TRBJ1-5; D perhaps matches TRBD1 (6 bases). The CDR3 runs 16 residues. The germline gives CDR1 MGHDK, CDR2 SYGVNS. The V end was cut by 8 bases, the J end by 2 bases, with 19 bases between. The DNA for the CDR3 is TGTGCCAGCCGAATCCCCGAACAGGGTGGCAATCAGCCCCAGCATTTT. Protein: CASRIPEQGGNQPQHF.

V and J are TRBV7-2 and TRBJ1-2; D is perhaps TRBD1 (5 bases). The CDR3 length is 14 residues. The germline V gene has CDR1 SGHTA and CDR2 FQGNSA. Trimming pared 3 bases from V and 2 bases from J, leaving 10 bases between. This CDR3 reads CASSLGPNNYGYTF. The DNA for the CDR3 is TGTGCCAGCAGCTTGGGGCCTAACAACTATGGCTACACCTTC.

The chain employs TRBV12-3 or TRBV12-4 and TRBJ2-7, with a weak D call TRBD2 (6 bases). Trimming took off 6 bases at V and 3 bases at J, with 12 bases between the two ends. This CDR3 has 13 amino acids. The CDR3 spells CASRRLGRYEQYF. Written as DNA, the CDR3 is TGTGCCAGCAGACGACTAGGGCGCTACGAGCAGTACTTC.

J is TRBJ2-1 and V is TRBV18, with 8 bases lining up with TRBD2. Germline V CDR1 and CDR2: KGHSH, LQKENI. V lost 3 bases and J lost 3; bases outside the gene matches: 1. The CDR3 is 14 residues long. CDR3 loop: CASSPGTSYNEQFF. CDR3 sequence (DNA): TGTGCCAGCTCACCGGGGACTAGCTACAATGAGCAGTTCTTC.

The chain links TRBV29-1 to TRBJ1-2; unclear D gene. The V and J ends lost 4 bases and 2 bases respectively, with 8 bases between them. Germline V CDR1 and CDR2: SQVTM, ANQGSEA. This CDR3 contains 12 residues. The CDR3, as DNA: TGCAGCGTTGTAGTCTCCAACTATGGCTACACCTTC. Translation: CSVVVSNYGYTF.

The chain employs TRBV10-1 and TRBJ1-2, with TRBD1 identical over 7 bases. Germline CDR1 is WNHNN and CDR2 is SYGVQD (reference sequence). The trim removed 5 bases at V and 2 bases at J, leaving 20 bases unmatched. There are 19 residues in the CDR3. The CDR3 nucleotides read TGCGCCAGCAGTCCAGACAGGGATCACCGAAAACTAAGGAACTATGGCTACACCTTC. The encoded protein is CASSPDRDHRKLRNYGYTF.

The CDR3 loop reads CASTLDPNYGYTF. The CDR3 DNA is TGTGCCAGTACCCTAGACCCTAACTATGGCTACACCTTC. The genes are TRBV19 and TRBJ1-2, with D uncertain. Trimming cost V 7 bases and J 0 bases, with 9 bases left between them. This CDR3 has 13 amino acids. Germline loops: CDR1 LNHDA, CDR2 SQIVND (reference sequence).

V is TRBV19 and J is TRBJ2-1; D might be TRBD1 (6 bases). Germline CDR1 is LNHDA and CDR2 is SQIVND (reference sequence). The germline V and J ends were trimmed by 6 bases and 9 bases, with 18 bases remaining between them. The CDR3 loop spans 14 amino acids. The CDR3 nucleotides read TGTGCCAGTAGCTGGGTGGGGCTGGGGGCTGAGCAGTTCTTC. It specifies CASSWVGLGAEQFF. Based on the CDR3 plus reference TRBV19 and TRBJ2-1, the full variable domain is DGGITQSPKYLFRKEGQNVTLSCEQNLNHDAMYWYRQDPGQGLRLIYYSQIVNDFQKGDIAEGYSVSREKKESFPLTVTSAQKNPTAFYLCASSWVGLGAEQFFGPGTRLTVL.

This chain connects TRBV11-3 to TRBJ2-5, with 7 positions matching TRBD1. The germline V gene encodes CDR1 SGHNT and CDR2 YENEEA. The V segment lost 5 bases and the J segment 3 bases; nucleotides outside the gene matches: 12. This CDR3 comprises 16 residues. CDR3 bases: TGTGCCAGCAGCCCAGACAAAAGGGACAGAAAAGAGACCCAGTACTTC. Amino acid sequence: CASSPDKRDRKETQYF.

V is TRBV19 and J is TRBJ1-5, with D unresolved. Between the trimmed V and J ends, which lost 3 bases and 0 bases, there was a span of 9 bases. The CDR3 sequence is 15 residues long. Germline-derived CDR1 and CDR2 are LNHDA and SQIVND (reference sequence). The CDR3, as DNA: TGTGCCAGTAGTATCACAGAGTATAGCAATCAGCCCCAGCATTTT. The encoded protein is CASSITEYSNQPQHF.

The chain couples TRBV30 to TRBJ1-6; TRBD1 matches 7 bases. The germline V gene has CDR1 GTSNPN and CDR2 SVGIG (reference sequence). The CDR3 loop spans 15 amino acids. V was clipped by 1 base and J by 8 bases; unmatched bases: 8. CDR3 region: CAWSAYRGGDSPLHF. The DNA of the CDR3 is TGTGCCTGGAGTGCCTACAGGGGTGGGGATTCACCCCTCCACTTT. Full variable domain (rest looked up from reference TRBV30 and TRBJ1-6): SQTIHQWPATLVQPVGSPLSLECTVEGTSNPNLYWYRQAAGRGLQLLFYSVGIGQISSEVPQNLSASRPQDRQFILSSKKLLLSDSGFYLCAWSAYRGGDSPLHFGNGTRLTVT.

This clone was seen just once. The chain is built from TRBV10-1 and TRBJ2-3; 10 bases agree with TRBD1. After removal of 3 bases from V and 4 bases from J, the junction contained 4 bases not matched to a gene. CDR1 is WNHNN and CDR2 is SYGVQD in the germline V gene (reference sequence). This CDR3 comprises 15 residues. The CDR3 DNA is TGCGCCAGCAGTGATCCCGGGACAGGGGCAGATACGCAGTATTTT. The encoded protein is CASSDPGTGADTQYF.

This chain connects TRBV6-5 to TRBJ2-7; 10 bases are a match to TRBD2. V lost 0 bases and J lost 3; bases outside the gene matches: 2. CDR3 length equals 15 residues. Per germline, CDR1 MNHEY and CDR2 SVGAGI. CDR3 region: CASSYSEREGYEQYF. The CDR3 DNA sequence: TGTGCCAGCAGTTACTCCGAGCGGGAGGGCTACGAGCAGTACTTC.

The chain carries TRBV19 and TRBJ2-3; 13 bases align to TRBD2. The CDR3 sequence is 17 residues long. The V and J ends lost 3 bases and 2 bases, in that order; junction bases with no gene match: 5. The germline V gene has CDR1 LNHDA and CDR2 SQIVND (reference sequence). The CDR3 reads CASSIPLAGGFTDTQYF. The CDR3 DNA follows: TGTGCCAGTAGTATCCCACTAGCGGGGGGGTTCACAGATACGCAGTATTTT.

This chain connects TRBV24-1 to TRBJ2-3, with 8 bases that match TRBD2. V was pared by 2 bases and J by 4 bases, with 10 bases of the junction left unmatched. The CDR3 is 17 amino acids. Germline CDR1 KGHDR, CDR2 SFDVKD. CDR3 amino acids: CATSDSGGGYGADTQYF. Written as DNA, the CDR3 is TGTGCCACCAGTGATTCCGGGGGGGGCTATGGCGCAGATACGCAGTATTTT.

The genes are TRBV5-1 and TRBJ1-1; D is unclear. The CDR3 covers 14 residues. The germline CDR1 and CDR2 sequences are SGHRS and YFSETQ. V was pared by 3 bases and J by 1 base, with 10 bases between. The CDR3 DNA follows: TGCGCCAGCAGCTCCCAGGAGGGGAACACTGAAGCTTTCTTT. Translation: CASSSQEGNTEAFF.

In DNA form, the CDR3 reads TGCGCCAGCAGCCAGGGGACTAGCGGGGCCATCTCTGGGGCCAACGTCCTGACTTTC. It encodes CASSQGTSGAISGANVLTF. The gene calls are TRBV4-1 and TRBJ2-6; 13 bases align to TRBD2. The length of the CDR3 is 19 residues. V shed 3 bases, J shed 0 bases, and the junction held 5 bases outside the gene matches. The V gene's germline CDR1 is MGHRA and CDR2 YSYEKL.

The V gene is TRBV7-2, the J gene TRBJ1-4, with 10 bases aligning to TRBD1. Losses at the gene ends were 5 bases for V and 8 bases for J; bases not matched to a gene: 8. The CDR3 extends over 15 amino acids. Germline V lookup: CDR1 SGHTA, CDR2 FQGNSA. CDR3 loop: CASSTDRGRREKLFF. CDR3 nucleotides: TGTGCCAGCAGCACAGACAGGGGGCGTAGGGAAAAACTGTTTTTT.

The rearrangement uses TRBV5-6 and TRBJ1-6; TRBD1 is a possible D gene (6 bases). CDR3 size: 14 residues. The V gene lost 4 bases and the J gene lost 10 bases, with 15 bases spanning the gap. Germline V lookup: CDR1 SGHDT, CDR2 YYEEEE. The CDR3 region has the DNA TGTGCCAGCAGCCTCGGCGGGGGGCAGTCACCCCTCCACTTT. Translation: CASSLGGGQSPLHF.

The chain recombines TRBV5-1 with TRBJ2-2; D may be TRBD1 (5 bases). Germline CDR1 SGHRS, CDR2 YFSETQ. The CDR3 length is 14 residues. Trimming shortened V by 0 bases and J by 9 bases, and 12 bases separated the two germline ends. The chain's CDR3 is CASSLERRTRELFF. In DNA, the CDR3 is TGCGCCAGCAGCTTGGAAAGAAGGACAAGGGAGCTGTTTTTT. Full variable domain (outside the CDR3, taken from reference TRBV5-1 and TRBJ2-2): KAGVTQTPRYLIKTRGQQVTLSCSPISGHRSVSWYQQTPGQGLQFLFEYFSETQRNKGNFPGRFSGRQFSNSRSEMNVSTLELGDSALYLCASSLERRTRELFFGEGSRLTVL.

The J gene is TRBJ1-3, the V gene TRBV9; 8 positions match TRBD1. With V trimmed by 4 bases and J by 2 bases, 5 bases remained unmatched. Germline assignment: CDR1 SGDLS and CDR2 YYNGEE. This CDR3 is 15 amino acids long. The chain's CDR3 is CASSLDRGTGNTIYF. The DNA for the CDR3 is TGTGCCAGCAGCCTCGACAGGGGAACTGGAAACACCATATATTTT.

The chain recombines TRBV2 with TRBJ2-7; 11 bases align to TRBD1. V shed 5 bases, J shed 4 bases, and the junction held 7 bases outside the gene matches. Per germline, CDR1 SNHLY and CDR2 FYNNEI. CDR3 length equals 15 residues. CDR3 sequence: CASSRTGGERYEQYF. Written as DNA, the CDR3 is TGTGCCAGCAGTCGGACAGGGGGCGAGAGGTACGAGCAGTACTTC.